This TCR beta chain was retrieved from a study of CD8+CD57+ T cells in acquired aplastic anemia. Across the study: Sorted CD4+ and CD8+ cell DNA averaged 3.2 ug. Points from the study as a whole: Both patients and controls carried the same twenty-nine CD8+ CDR3 sequences.

Genomic DNA acted as the template from which TCR beta VDJ combination and CDR3 sequence profiling were carried out. TCRdb passed the reads through MiXCR, listing each CDR3 protein once. The sample has hundreds of thousands of distinct CDR3 sequences; 65% to 75% are singletons. As concerns this clonotype: The antigen is undetermined. The junction and the germline gene differ at one end; a read error may be behind it.

This CDR3 has 11 residues. Germline V lookup: CDR1 SGHAT, CDR2 FQDESV (reference sequence). The sequencing sample was made of sorted CD4+, CD8+, or CD8+CD57+ T cells (not recorded which) from PBMCs. V is TRBV11-1 and J is TRBJ1-1; no clear D gene. This TCR came from a human donor in good health, serving as a control. CDR3: CASSLSAETFF. Written as DNA, the CDR3 is TGTGCCAGCAGCTTAAGCGCTGAAACTTTCTTT.